These 16 T cell receptor beta chains were all obtained from the same sample, sequenced in a study of vaccination effects on CD4 cells after COVID-19. Antigen-specific CD4+ T cells were expanded with viral peptide pools in the ViraFEST assay before sequencing. Investigators separated out CD4+ T cells once about 10 days of culture had passed. None of these healthy vaccinees had been infected with SARS-CoV-2 before vaccination. Data came from immunoSEQ multiplex PCR; TCRdb stores just in-frame clones and leaves some out. The sample includes 65,000 to 90,000 clones, about four fifths seen only once; the top ten take 2.5% to 3.5%. The antigens of these receptors remain unknown. Material: CD4+ T cells from PBMCs cultured with HCoV-NL63 spike peptides, obtained before COVID-19 vaccination. All receptors come from a human donor who received a COVID-19 vaccine.

This chain joins TRBV6-2 or TRBV6-3 and TRBJ2-5, with unresolved D. This CDR3 has 13 residues. V was pared by 2 bases and J by 4 bases, with 8 bases between. Germline CDR1 reads MNHEY; CDR2 reads SVGEGT. The CDR3 nucleotides are TGTGCCAGCAGTTACGGGGTGGGAGAGACCCAGTACTTC. This sequence encodes CASSYGVGETQYF.

The gene calls are TRBV24-1 and TRBJ2-3, with D perhaps TRBD2 (6 bases). CDR3 length: 16 residues. Trimming shortened V by 4 bases and J by 5 bases, and 18 bases separated the two germline ends. Germline V gene sequence: CDR1 KGHDR, CDR2 SFDVKD. CDR3: CATSELAGGFRDTQYF. The CDR3 coding sequence is TGTGCCACCAGTGAATTAGCCGGGGGATTCAGAGATACGCAGTATTTT.

The rearrangement links TRBV7-2 to TRBJ2-1; 9 bases match TRBD1. CDR3 length: 15 amino acids. Germline loops: CDR1 SGHTA, CDR2 FQGNSA. With 1 base clipped from V and 3 bases from J, the junction kept 1 base outside the gene matches. CDR3 sequence: CASSLDRGLYNEQFF. CDR3 coding DNA: TGTGCCAGCAGCTTAGACAGGGGGCTCTACAATGAGCAGTTCTTC.

The chain couples TRBV2 to TRBJ2-2, with 11 bases that match TRBD1. CDR3 length equals 15 residues. Germline assignment: CDR1 SNHLY and CDR2 FYNNEI. V was pared by 7 bases and J by 6 bases, with 7 bases of the junction left unmatched. DNA of the CDR3: TGTGCCAGCAAAGGGTGGACAGGGGGCCCCGGGGAGCTGTTTTTT. Its protein product is CASKGWTGGPGELFF.

V gene TRBV12-3 or TRBV12-4 combines with J gene TRBJ2-1; a possible D gene is TRBD2 (6 bases). The CDR3 is made up of 13 amino acids. V was clipped by 8 bases and J by 4 bases, with 12 bases between them. CDR3 sequence (DNA): TGTGCCAGCCGGGCGGGGAGGTACAATGAGCAGTTCTTC. Translated: CASRAGRYNEQFF.

The table lists this clone with a few counts. This chain links TRBV15 with TRBJ2-7, with a possible D match to TRBD2 (5 bases). Germline V gives CDR1 LNHNV, CDR2 YYDKDF (reference sequence). V gave up 0 bases and J gave up 0 bases, with 15 bases separating them. This CDR3 spans 17 amino acids. CDR3: CATSREEYLADSYEQYV. Here the CDR3 DNA reads TGTGCCACCAGCAGAGAGGAATATCTAGCAGACTCCTACGAGCAGTACGTC.

CDR3 in amino acids: CASSFPRASYGYTF. The DNA for the CDR3 is TGTGCCAGCAGTTTCCCCAGGGCGAGCTATGGCTACACCTTC. The chain uses TRBV28 and TRBJ1-2; perhaps TRBD1 as D (5 bases). CDR1 and CDR2 from the germline V gene are MDHEN and SYDVKM. The V gene lost 3 bases and the J gene lost 4 bases, with 12 bases spanning the gap. The CDR3 is made up of 14 amino acids.

The V call is TRBV5-1, the J call TRBJ2-5; 10 bases map to TRBD1. CDR3 length: 16 amino acids. The germline gives CDR1 SGHRS, CDR2 YFSETQ. J lost 0 bases, V lost 5 bases, and 7 bases had no gene match. CDR3 sequence (DNA): TGCGCCAGCAGTAGGGACAGGGGTTCCTACCAAGAGACCCAGTACTTC. Protein sequence: CASSRDRGSYQETQYF.

The gene calls are TRBV6-6 and TRBJ1-5, with a weak D call TRBD1 (6 bases). The CDR3 covers 13 residues. The germline gives CDR1 MNHNY, CDR2 SVGAGI (reference sequence). V was shortened by 10 bases and J by 7 bases, with 17 bases between the two germline ends. In nucleotides, the CDR3 is TGTGCCACACGGGATACAGGGAGCCAGCCCCAGCATTTT. This encodes CATRDTGSQPQHF.

The V and J genes are TRBV6-2 or TRBV6-3 and TRBJ2-7; 9 bases are shared with TRBD1. This CDR3 has 14 amino acids. V was pared by 3 bases and J by 3 bases, with 3 bases of the junction left unmatched. Germline values: CDR1 MNHEY, CDR2 SVGEGT. In DNA form, the CDR3 reads TGTGCCAGCAGTTATCCGGGACAGGGCTACGAGCAGTACGTC. This gives the protein CASSYPGQGYEQYV.

The rearrangement links TRBV5-1 to TRBJ1-2; D is perhaps TRBD1 (5 bases). The germline gives CDR1 SGHRS, CDR2 YFSETQ. CDR3 size: 13 residues. Trimming cost V 4 bases and J 1 base, with 8 bases left between them. CDR3 in amino acids: CASSLRDNYGYTF. CDR3 bases: TGCGCCAGCAGCCTCAGGGATAACTATGGCTACACCTTC.

This clone was recorded a few times. CDR3 coding DNA: TGTGCCGCCTGGGACAGGAGGAATCAGCCCCAGCATTTT. It specifies CAAWDRRNQPQHF. V and J are TRBV28 and TRBJ1-5, with 8 bases aligning to TRBD1. The germline V gene encodes CDR1 MDHEN and CDR2 SYDVKM. J gave up 4 bases and V 11 bases, and 7 bases lay outside the gene matches. This CDR3 spans 13 amino acids.

The rearrangement uses TRBV19 and TRBJ1-2; 8 nucleotides line up with TRBD1. This CDR3 is 15 amino acids long. Per the germline V gene, CDR1 is LNHDA and CDR2 is SQIVND (reference sequence). Trimming removed 10 bases from V and 4 bases from J; junction bases left unmatched: 14. DNA for the CDR3: TGTGCCACGAGGCCGCAGGGGGCCATTATCTATGGCTACACCTTC. Translation gives CATRPQGAIIYGYTF. Looking up the rest from reference TRBV19 and TRBJ1-2 gives the full variable domain: DGGITQSPKYLFRKEGQNVTLSCEQNLNHDAMYWYRQDPGQGLRLIYYSQIVNDFQKGDIAEGYSVSREKKESFPLTVTSAQKNPTAFYLCATRPQGAIIYGYTFGSGTRLTVV.

The CDR3 spells CASSLDYRTENTEAFF. The CDR3, as DNA: TGTGCCAGCAGCTTAGATTACAGGACTGAGAACACTGAAGCTTTCTTT. This rearrangement joins TRBV11-2 to TRBJ1-1; TRBD1 might be the D (5 bases). The V end was cut by 0 bases, the J end by 1 base, with 12 bases between. The CDR3 sequence is 16 residues long. Germline CDR1 SGHAT, CDR2 FQNNGV.

The chain uses TRBV5-8 and TRBJ2-2, with unresolved D. V shed 0 bases and J shed 5 bases, with 14 bases lying between them. Germline assignment: CDR1 SGHTS and CDR2 YDEGEE. This CDR3 has 16 amino acids. CDR3 sequence: CASSLVRSSGTGELFF. CDR3 nucleotide sequence: TGTGCCAGCAGCTTGGTGCGCAGCTCTGGGACCGGGGAGCTGTTTTTT.

The chain recombines TRBV7-9 with TRBJ2-4; D gene ambiguous. The V gene lost 1 base and the J gene lost 6 bases, with 4 bases spanning the gap. The V gene's germline CDR1 is SEHNR and CDR2 FQNEAQ (reference sequence). The CDR3 loop spans 12 amino acids. The CDR3 nucleotides are TGTGCCAGCAGCTTAGACGTAAACATTCAGTACTTC. This codes for CASSLDVNIQYF.